Listed below are T cell receptor beta chains from one sample, sequenced in a study of CXCR3-negative and CXCR3-positive naive CD8 T cells. TCRdb reprocessed the 5' RACE reads; each CDR3 protein has one entry and no DNA is given. The repertoire table contains about 90,000 distinct CDR3 sequences. Material: naive CXCR3- CD8+ T cells from blood. The receptors were gathered from a human donor in good health. Some clones in this sample may be carry-over from other donors' samples. Both conserved end residues are part of each CDR3.

j_call	v_call	cdr3_aa
TRBJ2-7	TRBV5-1	CASSLGQRSYEQYF
TRBJ1-2	TRBV20-1	CSARDSNYGYTF
TRBJ2-7	TRBV7-2	CASSLAQRGRYEQYF
TRBJ2-1	TRBV29-1	CSVVHLGAGQFF
TRBJ1-1	TRBV5-1	CASSLEGGVGTEAFF
TRBJ2-1	TRBV29-1	CSVPRNYNEQFF
TRBJ2-1	TRBV29-1	CSVEDPDSNEQFF
TRBJ2-7	TRBV13	CASSTRTGNYEQYF
TRBJ1-2	TRBV23-1	CASSQSWGRYNYGYTF
TRBJ2-7	TRBV6-5	CASMGGNEQYF
TRBJ2-6	TRBV7-9	CASSFLDRGRIGANVLTF
TRBJ1-1	TRBV29-1	CSGQLGAEAFF
TRBJ2-7	TRBV9	CASSLRSGAQDEQYF
TRBJ2-7	TRBV7-9	CASSGTVSYEQYF